This entry is about one T cell receptor beta chain. The antigen is undetermined. The record originates from a study of cytomegalovirus exposure and HLA in healthy donors. For the study at large: The Caucasian-associated ancestry cluster held around 76% of around 380 genotyped donors. Study-wide points: Among the CMV-associated chains, a few were confirmed in vitro as specific for CMV antigens. Researchers reported in a later analysis that a missense DCLRE1C variant was tied to TCR beta V- and J-gene trimming. Earlier analysis found most TCR beta V segments productive about 87% or about 30% of the time.

Researchers ran the PCR with 60 Vbeta and 13 Jbeta primers. Here immunoSEQ multiplex PCR was the method, and the copy in TCRdb shows in-frame clones only, minus some. The top ten hold 1.2% of the sample, which has about 150,000 clones, over 70% seen once. V gave up 4 bases and J gave up 3 bases, with 15 bases separating them. The CDR3 has 16 amino acids. Germline loops: CDR1 MNHEY, CDR2 SVGAGI. The TCR comes from a boy aged 2-9 years in good health and CMV-seronegative. This chain joins TRBV6-5 and TRBJ2-2; tentative D call: TRBD1 (6 bases). The sequencing input was PBMCs. CDR3 amino acids: CASSSAGKGDTGELFF. CDR3 DNA: TGTGCCAGCAGTTCCGCAGGGAAGGGGGACACCGGGGAGCTGTTTTTT.